These T cell receptor beta chains were read from a single sample in a study of radiotherapy plus CTLA-4 blockade in lung cancer. The assay was immunoSEQ multiplex PCR, and TCRdb's table has in-frame clones only and misses some. The profile shows tens of thousands of clones, approximately 65% of them singletons. The source material was peripheral blood, sampled from a patient treated with radiotherapy plus ipilimumab. The receptors come from a human donor with non-small cell lung cancer whose response to radiotherapy plus ipilimumab could not be evaluated. Each CDR3 is given with its conserved first and last residue. Each record gives: CDR3 protein, CDR3 DNA, D gene, V gene, clone size, J gene. A D gene is named only where the DNA matches it firmly. Clone size appears in some rows only: once, few, many, or a class for an expanded clone.

cdr3_aa: CASSSQPRGPGTQYF
cdr3_nt: TGTGCCAGCAGTTCGCAACCCAGAGGGCCGGGGACCCAGTACTTC
d_call: -
v_call: TRBV6-6
clone_size: -
j_call: TRBJ2-5

cdr3_aa: CASSRYSGRTDTQYF
cdr3_nt: TGCGCCAGCAGTCGATATAGCGGGAGGACAGATACGCAGTATTTT
d_call: TRBD2
v_call: TRBV5-1
clone_size: -
j_call: TRBJ2-3

cdr3_aa: CASSEGAGMNTEAFF
cdr3_nt: TGCGCCAGCAGTGAGGGGGCGGGGATGAACACTGAAGCTTTCTTT
d_call: -
v_call: TRBV10-2
clone_size: -
j_call: TRBJ1-1

cdr3_aa: CASSQGAGATVLFTDTQYF
cdr3_nt: TGTGCCAGCAGCCAGGGCGCGGGAGCAACCGTTCTTTTCACAGATACGCAGTATTTT
d_call: TRBD2
v_call: TRBV4-2
clone_size: few
j_call: TRBJ2-3

cdr3_aa: CASSLEVSGANVLTF
cdr3_nt: TGTGCCAGCTCATTAGAGGTCTCTGGGGCCAACGTCCTGACTTTC
d_call: -
v_call: TRBV18
clone_size: -
j_call: TRBJ2-6

cdr3_aa: CASSQVLSTPPYFPHTF
cdr3_nt: TGTGCCAGCAGCCAAGTTTTGTCCACTCCCCCTTATTTCCCACACACCTTC
d_call: -
v_call: TRBV4-2
clone_size: -
j_call: TRBJ1-2

cdr3_aa: CASSPTPRRGDNEQFF
cdr3_nt: TGCGCCAGCAGCCCCACTCCCCGGCGGGGGGACAATGAGCAGTTCTTC
d_call: TRBD2
v_call: TRBV4-3
clone_size: -
j_call: TRBJ2-1

cdr3_aa: CASSQAPTGQYGYTF
cdr3_nt: TGCGCCAGCAGCCAAGCACCGACAGGGCAGTATGGCTACACCTTC
d_call: TRBD1
v_call: TRBV4-3
clone_size: few
j_call: TRBJ1-2

cdr3_aa: CASSREDGELFF
cdr3_nt: TGCGCCAGCAGCAGGGAGGACGGGGAGCTGTTTTTT
d_call: -
v_call: TRBV5-1
clone_size: once
j_call: TRBJ2-2

cdr3_aa: CASSLAGLAGELFF
cdr3_nt: TGTGCCAGCAGCTTAGCGGGGCTGGCCGGGGAGCTGTTTTTT
d_call: -
v_call: TRBV7-9
clone_size: -
j_call: TRBJ2-2

cdr3_aa: CASSLAGSSYEQYF
cdr3_nt: TGCGCCAGCAGCTTGGCCGGTTCATCCTACGAGCAGTACTTC
d_call: -
v_call: TRBV5-1
clone_size: -
j_call: TRBJ2-7

cdr3_aa: CASSIIEGAVEFYGYTF
cdr3_nt: TGTGCCAGTAGTATTATTGAAGGGGCAGTGGAGTTCTATGGCTACACCTTC
d_call: -
v_call: TRBV19
clone_size: few
j_call: TRBJ1-2

cdr3_aa: CRLADFYNEQFF
cdr3_nt: TGCAGGCTAGCCGACTTCTACAATGAGCAGTTCTTC
d_call: -
v_call: TRBV29-1
clone_size: -
j_call: TRBJ2-1

cdr3_aa: CASSASVEEVGNTIYF
cdr3_nt: TGTGCCAGCAGTGCGTCGGTGGAGGAAGTGGGAAACACCATATATTTT
d_call: -
v_call: TRBV6-4
clone_size: few
j_call: TRBJ1-3

cdr3_aa: CASSLWGPHTDTQYF
cdr3_nt: TGTGCCAGCAGTTTGTGGGGGCCCCACACAGATACGCAGTATTTT
d_call: -
v_call: TRBV5-6
clone_size: -
j_call: TRBJ2-3

cdr3_aa: CASRPRAAAEQYF
cdr3_nt: TGTGCCAGCAGACCGAGGGCCGCGGCCGAGCAGTACTTC
d_call: -
v_call: TRBV6-6
clone_size: -
j_call: TRBJ2-7

cdr3_aa: CASGPGTGGETQYF
cdr3_nt: TGTGCTAGTGGTCCCGGGACAGGGGGGGAGACCCAGTACTTC
d_call: TRBD1
v_call: TRBV12-5
clone_size: -
j_call: TRBJ2-5

cdr3_aa: CASGFGLAGVQETQYF
cdr3_nt: TGTGCTAGTGGTTTCGGACTAGCGGGGGTACAAGAGACCCAGTACTTC
d_call: TRBD2
v_call: TRBV12-5
clone_size: -
j_call: TRBJ2-5

cdr3_aa: CASSVRGGETQYF
cdr3_nt: TGTGCCAGCAGTGTTCGCGGGGGCGAGACCCAGTACTTC
d_call: -
v_call: TRBV6-1
clone_size: few
j_call: TRBJ2-5

cdr3_aa: CASSTRLAGGNYNEQFF
cdr3_nt: TGTGCCAGCAGTACCCGACTAGCGGGAGGGAACTACAATGAGCAGTTCTTC
d_call: TRBD2
v_call: TRBV27
clone_size: -
j_call: TRBJ2-1

cdr3_aa: CASSLATGIQETQYF
cdr3_nt: TGTGCCAGCAGCTTAGCCACGGGGATCCAAGAGACCCAGTACTTC
d_call: -
v_call: TRBV7-2
clone_size: -
j_call: TRBJ2-5

cdr3_aa: CASSTHPGGATEAFF
cdr3_nt: TGTGCCAGTAGCACCCACCCAGGGGGAGCCACTGAAGCTTTCTTT
d_call: TRBD1
v_call: TRBV19
clone_size: -
j_call: TRBJ1-1

cdr3_aa: CASSKEQGIYNEQFF
cdr3_nt: TGTGCCAGCTCTAAAGAGCAGGGGATCTACAATGAGCAGTTCTTC
d_call: -
v_call: TRBV7-7
clone_size: few
j_call: TRBJ2-1

cdr3_aa: CASSREVASTNYGYTF
cdr3_nt: TGTGCCAGCTCACGGGAGGTGGCGTCCACTAACTATGGCTACACCTTC
d_call: -
v_call: TRBV18
clone_size: -
j_call: TRBJ1-2

cdr3_aa: CASSPQRVWATNEKLFF
cdr3_nt: TGTGCCAGCTCACCTCAGAGGGTTTGGGCAACTAATGAAAAACTGTTTTTT
d_call: -
v_call: TRBV18
clone_size: -
j_call: TRBJ1-4

cdr3_aa: CAWSVLLVAGRQETQYF
cdr3_nt: TGTGCCTGGAGTGTACTGTTGGTGGCAGGGCGTCAAGAGACCCAGTACTTC
d_call: -
v_call: TRBV30
clone_size: -
j_call: TRBJ2-5

cdr3_aa: CASSQDPTSGIYEQYF
cdr3_nt: TGTGCCAGCAGCCAAGACCCGACTAGCGGTATTTACGAGCAGTACTTC
d_call: TRBD2
v_call: TRBV4-1
clone_size: -
j_call: TRBJ2-7

cdr3_aa: CASSLVGYRGGYEQYF
cdr3_nt: TGTGCCAGCAGCTTAGTCGGATACCGGGGGGGTTACGAGCAGTACTTC
d_call: TRBD2
v_call: TRBV7-8
clone_size: -
j_call: TRBJ2-7

cdr3_aa: CAWGPGGGYGYTF
cdr3_nt: TGTGCCTGGGGCCCGGGGGGTGGCTATGGCTACACCTTC
d_call: -
v_call: TRBV30
clone_size: -
j_call: TRBJ1-2

cdr3_aa: CASGYGGGLTNTGELFF
cdr3_nt: TGTGCTAGTGGTTACGGCGGGGGCCTTACGAACACCGGGGAGCTGTTTTTT
d_call: -
v_call: TRBV12-5
clone_size: -
j_call: TRBJ2-2

cdr3_aa: CASSLDGSSGDIAKNIQYF
cdr3_nt: TGTGCCAGCAGCTTAGATGGATCTAGCGGGGACATAGCCAAAAACATTCAGTACTTC
d_call: TRBD2
v_call: TRBV7-6
clone_size: -
j_call: TRBJ2-4

cdr3_aa: CATSGPIAGGVVPGELFF
cdr3_nt: TGTGCCACCAGCGGACCTATAGCGGGAGGTGTGGTCCCCGGGGAGCTGTTTTTT
d_call: TRBD2
v_call: TRBV15
clone_size: -
j_call: TRBJ2-2

cdr3_aa: CASSISPRGTGELFF
cdr3_nt: TGTGCCAGCAGTATCTCTCCCAGGGGTACCGGGGAGCTGTTTTTT
d_call: -
v_call: TRBV2
clone_size: -
j_call: TRBJ2-2

cdr3_aa: CASSFGRDAEAFF
cdr3_nt: TGTGCCAGCAGCTTTGGCAGGGATGCTGAAGCTTTCTTT
d_call: -
v_call: TRBV7-8
clone_size: -
j_call: TRBJ1-1

cdr3_aa: CASSLRAGEGTEAFF
cdr3_nt: TGCGCCAGCAGCTTACGCGCAGGGGAGGGGACTGAAGCTTTCTTT
d_call: -
v_call: TRBV5-1
clone_size: -
j_call: TRBJ1-1

cdr3_aa: CAGETYEQYF
cdr3_nt: TGTGCCGGAGAGACCTACGAGCAGTACTTC
d_call: -
v_call: TRBV27
clone_size: -
j_call: TRBJ2-7

cdr3_aa: CASSEARGANSPLHF
cdr3_nt: TGTGCCAGCAGTGAAGCGCGGGGGGCGAATTCACCCCTCCACTTT
d_call: -
v_call: TRBV6-1
clone_size: -
j_call: TRBJ1-6

cdr3_aa: CASSYGTAGNQPQHF
cdr3_nt: TGTGCCAGCAGTTACGGGACAGCGGGCAATCAGCCCCAGCATTTT
d_call: TRBD1
v_call: TRBV6-5
clone_size: few
j_call: TRBJ1-5

cdr3_aa: CASKPGQGFEKLFF
cdr3_nt: TGTGCCAGCAAGCCGGGACAGGGGTTTGAAAAACTGTTTTTT
d_call: TRBD1
v_call: TRBV27
clone_size: -
j_call: TRBJ1-4

cdr3_aa: CASRVQGGGNQPQHF
cdr3_nt: TGTGCCAGCAGGGTACAGGGGGGAGGCAATCAGCCCCAGCATTTT
d_call: TRBD1
v_call: TRBV2
clone_size: -
j_call: TRBJ1-5

cdr3_aa: CASSLVLIPNYGYTF
cdr3_nt: TGTGCCAGCAGTTTGGTACTCATCCCTAACTATGGCTACACCTTC
d_call: -
v_call: TRBV28
clone_size: -
j_call: TRBJ1-2